Shown below are 28 T cell receptor beta chains from a single sample sequenced in a study of radiation and T cells in renal cell carcinoma (dated by TCRdb to the early 2020s). The method behind the library was the immunoSEQ multiplex PCR assay. TCRdb carries this immuneACCESS record with in-frame sequences only. Its versions omit some clonotypes, under half of them owing to an unresolved V gene in the studies checked, with the rest unexplained. The sample yields about 95,000 clones; 80% to 90% were counted once. The ten largest clones take up 6% to 9% of the sample. The time point label, read with the paper, signifies: baseline pretreatment blood. The sample's treatment or condition, from its label and the paper: 15 Gy SBRT to primary tumor, nephrectomy 4 weeks later. Sample: blood, taken from a patient whose treatment included radiotherapy and nephrectomy. All receptors derive from a man aged 45 to 65 with renal cell carcinoma.

The chain links TRBV5-1 to TRBJ1-2; D uncertain. With 0 bases removed from V and 5 bases from J, the gap between germline ends came to 8 bases. From germline, CDR1 is SGHRS and CDR2 YFSETQ. The length of the CDR3 is 13 residues. This CDR3 is CASSLEPGYGYTF. CDR3 sequence (DNA): TGCGCCAGCAGCTTGGAGCCAGGTTATGGCTACACCTTC.

A few counts support this clone. The chain combines TRBV5-4 with TRBJ2-3; D not resolved. V gave up 4 bases and J gave up 4 bases, with 13 bases separating them. The CDR3 spans 14 residues. Germline CDR1 is SGHNT and CDR2 is YYREEE (reference sequence). This CDR3 reads CASSQERWSDTQYF. The CDR3 DNA is TGTGCCAGCAGCCAAGAAAGGTGGTCAGATACGCAGTATTTT.

This clone showed up just a few times. The rearrangement links TRBV5-1 to TRBJ1-1, with 7 bases identical to TRBD1. With V trimmed by 4 bases and J by 0 bases, 3 bases remained unmatched. The CDR3 sequence is 14 residues long. The germline V gene has CDR1 SGHRS and CDR2 YFSETQ. CDR3 sequence reads: CASSTGTVNTEAFF. CDR3 sequence (DNA): TGCGCCAGCAGCACCGGGACAGTGAACACTGAAGCTTTCTTT.

At least ten counts were recorded for this clone. The V gene is TRBV6-5, the J gene TRBJ2-3; maybe TRBD1 (6 bases). This CDR3 comprises 14 residues. The germline V gene has CDR1 MNHEY and CDR2 SVGAGI. Trimming removed 4 bases at V and 1 base at J, with 9 bases between. CDR3: CASSFRQGTDTQYF. The CDR3 DNA reads TGTGCCAGCAGTTTTCGACAGGGCACAGATACGCAGTATTTT.

The chain is built from TRBV25-1 and TRBJ2-3, with D possibly being TRBD1 (6 bases). Germline V gene data show CDR1 as MGHDK and CDR2 as SYGVNS. Trimming cost V 5 bases and J 2 bases, with 20 bases left between them. The CDR3 has 17 amino acids. The CDR3 coding sequence is TGTGCCAGCAGTAACAGGCGGTTGGGACACCACACAGATACGCAGTATTTT. Protein sequence: CASSNRRLGHHTDTQYF.

V usage is TRBV4-1 and J usage is TRBJ2-5, with D possibly being TRBD1 (5 bases). The DNA end lines up better with TRBJ2-7; the J call may be wrong. The CDR3 runs 14 residues. Germline CDR1 MGHRA, CDR2 YSYEKL. The CDR3 sequence is CASSPTAQVNEQYF. The CDR3 coding sequence is TGCGCCAGCAGCCCCACGGCACAGGTAAACGAGCAGTACTTC.

This chain joins TRBV7-2 and TRBJ2-3; D gene unclear. The CDR3 extends over 14 amino acids. V was cut by 2 bases and J by 0 bases, with 6 bases left in between. Looked up from germline, CDR1 is SGHTA and CDR2 is FQGNSA. The CDR3 is CASSLMLSTDTQYF. The CDR3 DNA sequence: TGTGCCAGCAGCTTAATGTTAAGCACAGATACGCAGTATTTT. Together with reference TRBV7-2 and TRBJ2-3, the CDR3 gives the full variable domain: GAGVSQSPSNKVTEKGKDVELRCDPISGHTALYWYRQSLGQGLEFLIYFQGNSAPDKSGLPSDRFSAERTGGSVSTLTIQRTQQEDSAVYLCASSLMLSTDTQYFGPGTRLTVL.

The chain recombines TRBV30 with TRBJ2-1, with D possibly TRBD2 on 7 matching bases. CDR3 length: 16 residues. The V end lost 0 bases, the J end lost 8 bases, and 20 bases lay between the germline ends. The germline gives CDR1 GTSNPN, CDR2 SVGIG (reference sequence). The CDR3 region has the DNA TGTGCCTGGAGTGTACTAGGGGGGGCATCCCTTTATGAGCAGTTCTTC. This gives the protein CAWSVLGGASLYEQFF.

The chain recombines TRBV2 with TRBJ2-2; no clear D. Germline assignment: CDR1 SNHLY and CDR2 FYNNEI. There are 15 residues in the CDR3. The V end was cut by 3 bases, the J end by 7 bases, with 15 bases between. This chain's CDR3 is CASSDRRTLIGELFF. The CDR3 DNA follows: TGTGCCAGCAGTGACCGCAGGACCCTAATCGGGGAGCTGTTTTTT.

This rearrangement joins TRBV6-6 to TRBJ2-5, with a possible D match to TRBD2 (6 bases). The CDR3 runs 16 residues. The V gene lost 2 bases and the J gene lost 5 bases, with 18 bases spanning the gap. CDR1 is MNHNY, CDR2 SVGAGI, per germline (reference sequence). CDR3 DNA: TGTGCCAGCAGTTACCCCCATGGGGCGGGAACTGAGACCCAGTACTTC. It is translated as CASSYPHGAGTETQYF.

The V and J genes are TRBV6-6 and TRBJ2-1; D not resolved. The CDR3 runs 14 residues. Trimming left V 6 bases short and J 8 bases short, with 17 bases between. CDR1 and CDR2 from the germline V gene are MNHNY and SVGAGI (reference sequence). The CDR3 region has the DNA TGTGCCAGCAGCTCTTCCCTCGGTGGCGATGAGCAGTTCTTC. Encoded protein: CASSSSLGGDEQFF.

The chain couples TRBV7-9 to TRBJ1-3; the D is unclear. This CDR3 has 15 amino acids. Looked up from germline, CDR1 is SEHNR and CDR2 is FQNEAQ (reference sequence). V lost 2 bases to trimming and J lost 4 bases, with 12 bases between them. The CDR3 loop reads CASSLTVLYGNTIYF. In nucleotides, the CDR3 is TGTGCCAGCAGCTTAACGGTGCTATACGGAAACACCATATATTTT.

This clone was seen just once. This chain's CDR3 is CAISPGPRNEQFF. DNA for the CDR3: TGTGCCATCAGTCCGGGACCCCGTAATGAGCAGTTCTTC. The chain carries TRBV10-3 and TRBJ2-1, with D possibly called TRBD1 or TRBD2 (5 bases each). V was pared by 5 bases and J by 7 bases, with 12 bases between. Germline-derived CDR1 and CDR2 are ENHRY and SYGVKD. The CDR3 sequence is 13 residues long.

The rearrangement links TRBV2 to TRBJ1-5; 7 bases match TRBD1. The CDR3 runs 15 residues. The germline V gene has CDR1 SNHLY and CDR2 FYNNEI. The trim removed 5 bases at V and 0 bases at J, leaving 4 bases unmatched. The CDR3 here is CASSRDRDSNQPQHF. CDR3 nucleotide sequence: TGTGCCAGCAGTCGGGACAGAGATAGCAATCAGCCCCAGCATTTT.

The CDR3, as DNA: TGTGCCAGCAGCCTAGACAGGGACACTGAAGCTTTCTTT. Amino acid sequence: CASSLDRDTEAFF. V is TRBV7-3 and J is TRBJ1-1, with 7 bases matching TRBD1. The V gene end was trimmed by 5 bases and the J gene end by 3 bases; junction bases not matched to a gene: 3. Germline V gives CDR1 SGHTA, CDR2 FQGTGA. This CDR3 spans 13 amino acids.

The chain couples TRBV5-4 to TRBJ2-5; TRBD1 matches 7 bases. The CDR3 sequence is 16 residues long. Germline V CDR1 and CDR2: SGHNT, YYREEE (reference sequence). After removal of 4 bases from V and 3 bases from J, the junction contained 12 bases not matched to a gene. CDR3 coding DNA: TGTGCCAGCAGCAGCCCCGGGTGGGACAGCAAAGAGACCCAGTACTTC. Encoded protein: CASSSPGWDSKETQYF.

J is TRBJ1-2 and V is TRBV20-1, with a weak D call TRBD1 (5 bases). This CDR3 has 11 residues. Germline CDR1 is DFQATT and CDR2 is SNEGSKA (reference sequence). V was clipped by 6 bases and J by 8 bases, with 13 bases between them. The CDR3 region has the DNA TGCAGTGCCCCGCGGGGGGAAGGCTACACCTTC. Translated: CSAPRGEGYTF.

The chain employs TRBV2 and TRBJ2-5; TRBD2 agrees at 7 bases. Germline-derived CDR1 and CDR2 are SNHLY and FYNNEI. There are 12 residues in the CDR3. V lost 10 bases, J lost 5 bases, and 7 bases stayed unmatched. CDR3 in amino acids: CATSLAVETQYF. The CDR3, as DNA: TGTGCCACCTCGCTAGCGGTGGAGACCCAGTACTTC. Combining the CDR3 with reference TRBV2 and TRBJ2-5 gives the whole variable domain EPEVTQTPSHQVTQMGQEVILRCVPISNHLYFYWYRQILGQKVEFLVSFYNNEISEKSEIFDDQFSVERPDGSNFTLKIRSTKLEDSAMYFCATSLAVETQYFGPGTRLLVL.

The chain uses TRBV12-1 and TRBJ1-1. TRBV12-1 is an annotated pseudogene. The CDR3 totals 18 residues. The CDR3 DNA sequence: TGTGCCAGCAGCCCAATTGAGGGGCGCAGTTCCATGAACACTGAAGCTTTCTTT. Translation: CASSPIEGRSSMNTEAFF.

The chain carries TRBV6-5 and TRBJ1-1; perhaps TRBD1 as D (5 bases). The V gene's germline CDR1 is MNHEY and CDR2 SVGAGI. CDR3 length equals 16 residues. Trimming pared 4 bases from V and 7 bases from J, leaving 22 bases between. This CDR3 reads CASSLKPGPPVGEAFF. Here the CDR3 DNA reads TGTGCCAGCAGTTTAAAACCGGGACCACCAGTGGGTGAAGCTTTCTTT.

The chain uses TRBV14 and TRBJ2-1; no clear D gene. This CDR3 spans 16 amino acids. The ends were cut back, 1 base at V and 2 bases at J, with 12 bases in the middle. Germline CDR1 reads SGHDN; CDR2 reads FVKESK. CDR3 residues: CASSQVGIAAYNEQFF. DNA of the CDR3: TGTGCCAGCAGCCAAGTCGGTATCGCGGCCTACAATGAGCAGTTCTTC.

The V call is TRBV29-1, the J call TRBJ2-1; D unresolved. CDR1 SQVTM and CDR2 ANQGSEA come from the germline V gene. Trimming shortened V by 4 bases and J by 7 bases, and 14 bases separated the two germline ends. The CDR3 runs 13 residues. The DNA of the CDR3 is TGCAGCGTTGTGCCGGGCTGGCTGAATGAGCAGTTCTTC. Translated: CSVVPGWLNEQFF.

The chain uses TRBV27 and TRBJ2-2; D gene unclear. This CDR3 region has 14 residues. Per the germline V gene, CDR1 is MNHEY and CDR2 is SMNVEV (reference sequence). The V end was cut by 3 bases, the J end by 6 bases, with 11 bases between. The CDR3 spells CASSLDLFPGELFF. The CDR3 DNA sequence: TGTGCCAGCAGTTTGGATTTATTCCCCGGGGAGCTGTTTTTT.

The chain carries TRBV6-6 and TRBJ1-3; D is ambiguous. V lost 5 bases to trimming and J lost 9 bases, with 14 bases between them. Germline V gives CDR1 MNHNY, CDR2 SVGAGI (reference sequence). This CDR3 is 13 amino acids long. CDR3 sequence: CASSQSLISTIYF. The CDR3 region has the DNA TGTGCCAGCAGTCAGAGCCTCATAAGCACCATATATTTT.

This chain links TRBV7-9 with TRBJ1-6; D perhaps matches TRBD1 (6 bases). Germline-derived CDR1 and CDR2 are SEHNR and FQNEAQ (reference sequence). CDR3 length: 17 residues. V lost 0 bases and J 0 bases, leaving 9 bases between the germline ends. The CDR3 loop reads CASSLAGGSSYNSPLHF. The CDR3 region has the DNA TGTGCCAGCAGCTTAGCGGGGGGCAGCTCCTATAATTCACCCCTCCACTTT.

The chain couples TRBV29-1 to TRBJ2-5; D is perhaps TRBD2 (6 bases). From germline, CDR1 is SQVTM and CDR2 ANQGSEA. CDR3 size: 15 residues. The V and J ends lost 7 bases and 2 bases respectively, with 20 bases between them. The CDR3 DNA is TGCAGCGGTCAGGAGGGGCCCGCGGGGCAAGAGACCCAGTACTTC. This codes for CSGQEGPAGQETQYF.

The chain joins TRBV6-1 to TRBJ1-4; the D is unclear. V lost 5 bases to trimming and J lost 2 bases, with 12 bases between them. The CDR3 is 15 amino acids. Germline assignment: CDR1 MNHNS and CDR2 SASEGT. In DNA, the CDR3 is TGTGCCAGCAGTCCCCAAGCGGTGACTAATGAAAAACTGTTTTTT. Translating gives CASSPQAVTNEKLFF.

The rearrangement uses TRBV7-2 and TRBJ2-7; TRBD1 matches at 11 bases. Trimming took 4 bases from V and 2 from J; bases not matched to a gene: 4. The CDR3 loop spans 15 amino acids. Germline-derived CDR1 and CDR2 are SGHTA and FQGNSA. This CDR3 is CASSSGTGGAYEQYF. Written as DNA, the CDR3 is TGTGCCAGCAGCTCCGGGACAGGGGGGGCCTACGAGCAGTACTTC.